This paragraph reports one TCR beta chain. Germline lookup yields CDR1 SGHTA and CDR2 FQGNSA. This CDR3 has 15 residues. The record originates from a study of immune characterization of retroperitoneal liposarcoma. TCRdb redid the calling of the PCR reads with MiXCR, one entry per CDR3 protein. The data show some 3,100 distinct CDR3 sequences, around 30% seen once. The sequence was collected from a female donor with retroperitoneal liposarcoma. This chain joins TRBV7-2 and TRBJ2-1; D is uncertain. The assigned J gene may be wrong: the sequence end matches TRBJ2-7 better. Material for sequencing was tumor tissue. The CDR3 loop is CASSLDRRIPDEQYF. CDR3 in DNA: TGTGCCAGCAGCTTAGATCGGCGGATCCCGGACGAGCAGTACTTC.